The 10 T cell receptor beta chains presented below share a single source sample, sequenced in a study of blood T cell repertoires in COVID-19. The method was immunoSEQ multiplex PCR; TCRdb's version includes in-frame clones alone and lacks a portion of them. The profile shows roughly 250,000 clones, 80% to 90% of them singletons. Sequencing input: PBMCs or T cells enriched from blood (not recorded which). Receptors originate from a woman in her thirties who had recovered from COVID-19.

The rearrangement uses TRBV10-3 and TRBJ1-1, with a weak D call TRBD1 (5 bases). Germline loops: CDR1 ENHRY, CDR2 SYGVKD. The CDR3 runs to 16 residues. V was trimmed by 6 bases and J by 1 base, leaving 18 bases between them. The CDR3 region is CAIRVGVGEKNTEAFF. The CDR3 DNA reads as TGTGCCATCAGGGTTGGGGTAGGGGAAAAGAACACTGAAGCTTTCTTT.

J is TRBJ1-4 and V is TRBV30; 7 bases align to TRBD1. The CDR3 covers 17 residues. The germline V gene encodes CDR1 GTSNPN and CDR2 SVGIG (reference sequence). Losses at the gene ends were 0 bases for V and 8 bases for J; bases not matched to a gene: 15. CDR3 in DNA: TGTGCCTGGAGTGTACAAAGAAGGGGGCTCTTTGGAGAAAAACTGTTTTTT. Its protein product is CAWSVQRRGLFGEKLFF.

This chain uses TRBV28 with TRBJ2-7, with a tentative D call TRBD2 (5 bases). V lost 7 bases and J 2 bases, leaving 18 bases between the germline ends. In germline, CDR1 is MDHEN, CDR2 SYDVKM. The CDR3 is 15 residues long. The CDR3: CASTDRGGNAYEQYF. The CDR3 DNA follows: TGTGCCAGCACCGACCGCGGAGGCAACGCCTACGAGCAGTACTTC. Full variable domain (remainder filled in from reference TRBV28 and TRBJ2-7): DVKVTQSSRYLVKRTGEKVFLECVQDMDHENMFWYRQDPGLGLRLIYFSYDVKMKEKGDIPEGYSVSREKKERFSLILESASTNQTSMYLCASTDRGGNAYEQYFGPGTRLTVT.

J is TRBJ1-6 and V is TRBV5-1; 9 bases agree with TRBD1. V shed 3 bases, J shed 1 base, and the junction held 2 bases outside the gene matches. Germline V CDR1 and CDR2: SGHRS, YFSETQ. The CDR3 has 16 amino acids. The CDR3: CASSSGQGSYNSPLHF. The CDR3 region has the DNA TGCGCCAGCAGCTCGGGACAGGGTTCCTATAATTCACCCCTCCACTTT.

This chain links TRBV7-6 with TRBJ2-5, with D perhaps TRBD2 (6 bases). The germline V gene has CDR1 SGHVS and CDR2 FNYEAQ. The V end lost 1 base, the J end lost 6 bases, and 9 bases lay between the germline ends. The CDR3 runs 13 residues. The CDR3 coding sequence is TGTGCCAGCAGCTTAGAGGAGGGCCAGACCCAGTACTTC. Its protein product is CASSLEEGQTQYF.

The rearrangement uses TRBV2 and TRBJ1-2; TRBD1 matches at 8 bases. The CDR3 has 13 amino acids. The germline gives CDR1 SNHLY, CDR2 FYNNEI. J was trimmed by 3 bases and V by 8 bases; bases with no gene match: 5. The DNA for the CDR3 is TGTGCCAGCTTCTCGGACAGGGACTATGGCTACACCTTC. Its protein is CASFSDRDYGYTF.

V is TRBV4-1 and J is TRBJ2-7; 8 bases match TRBD1. The CDR3 length is 13 residues. The V and J ends lost 8 bases and 2 bases, in that order; junction bases with no gene match: 5. From germline, CDR1 is MGHRA and CDR2 YSYEKL. In nucleotides, the CDR3 is TGCGCCAGCGCCGGGACAGGCCCCTACGAGCAGTACTTC. It encodes CASAGTGPYEQYF.

The chain employs TRBV28 and TRBJ2-1; 15 bases map to TRBD2. Trimming took 5 bases from V and 1 from J; bases not matched to a gene: 3. The CDR3 is made up of 17 amino acids. From germline, CDR1 is MDHEN and CDR2 SYDVKM. The CDR3 reads CASSPGLAGGSYNEQFF. The CDR3 DNA reads as TGTGCCAGCAGTCCTGGACTAGCGGGAGGGTCCTACAATGAGCAGTTCTTC.

The genes are TRBV6-6 and TRBJ2-3, with a weak D call TRBD1 (8 bases). Germline loops: CDR1 MNHNY, CDR2 SVGAGI (reference sequence). The CDR3 consists of 24 residues. The ends were cut back, 5 bases at V and 1 base at J, with 40 bases in the middle. This CDR3 is CASSPITRGRGLAGVSVGTDTQYF. The CDR3 nucleotides read TGTGCCAGCAGTCCAATTACGAGGGGCAGGGGGCTTGCGGGAGTAAGCGTGGGCACAGATACGCAGTATTTT.

The V and J genes are TRBV15 and TRBJ1-1; no firm D call. This CDR3 comprises 15 residues. CDR1 and CDR2 (germline): LNHNV, YYDKDF (reference sequence). V shed 1 base and J shed 7 bases, with 16 bases lying between them. This CDR3 is CATSRVGGRPGEAFF. The CDR3 coding sequence is TGTGCCACCAGCAGAGTTGGAGGGAGACCAGGTGAAGCTTTCTTT. Variable domain in full (rest from reference TRBV15 and TRBJ1-1): DAMVIQNPRYQVTQFGKPVTLSCSQTLNHNVMYWYQQKSSQAPKLLFHYYDKDFNNEADTPDNFQSRRPNTSFCFLDIRSPGLGDTAMYLCATSRVGGRPGEAFFGQGTRLTVV.